This T cell receptor beta chain came from a study of shared clonotypes between healthy human individuals. It was CD45RO-negative cells, positively selected for CCR7, that made up naive CD8 cells, with terminally differentiated effector memory CD45RA+ cells excluded. The repertoire was sequenced with immunoSEQ multiplex PCR; TCRdb's copy has only in-frame clones and lacks some. Of around 2,100,000 clones listed, about 95% are singletons. On this clone: Antigen unknown.

Germline V gene data show CDR1 as MNHEY and CDR2 as SMNVEV (reference sequence). CDR3 length: 13 amino acids. V lost 8 bases and J lost 8, with 17 bases in between. Study-wide results and caveats: Only blood was sampled; tissue repertoires likely differ.

The sequencing sample was made of naive CD8+ T cells sorted from blood. The V call is TRBV27, the J call TRBJ2-3, with D possibly being TRBD2 (5 bases). This clonotype was sampled from a young man in good health. CDR3 nucleotide sequence: TGTGCCAGCGGCCCTAGCATCGCGAGTACGCAGTATTTT. This translates into CASGPSIASTQYF.